This T cell receptor (beta chain) derives from a study of technical replicates of blood from a handful of donors. CDR1 is LGHNT, CDR2 FRNRAP, per germline. CDR3 length: 18 amino acids. V lost 2 bases to trimming and J lost 1 base, with 19 bases between them. Produced via immunoSEQ multiplex PCR; TCRdb's table is partial and in-frame only. The sample includes around 56,000 clones, roughly 95% seen only once; the top ten take 3% to 3.5%. The origin of this receptor is a human donor in good health. Some clones in this sample may be carry-over from other donors' samples. The sample comprised PBMCs. The genes are TRBV12-5 and TRBJ2-3; D possibly corresponds to TRBD2 (7 bases). CDR3 nucleotide sequence: TGTGCTAGTGGTTTGAGTCGTTCGGGGGGCTGGGGCACAGATACGCAGTATTTT. It encodes CASGLSRSGGWGTDTQYF.